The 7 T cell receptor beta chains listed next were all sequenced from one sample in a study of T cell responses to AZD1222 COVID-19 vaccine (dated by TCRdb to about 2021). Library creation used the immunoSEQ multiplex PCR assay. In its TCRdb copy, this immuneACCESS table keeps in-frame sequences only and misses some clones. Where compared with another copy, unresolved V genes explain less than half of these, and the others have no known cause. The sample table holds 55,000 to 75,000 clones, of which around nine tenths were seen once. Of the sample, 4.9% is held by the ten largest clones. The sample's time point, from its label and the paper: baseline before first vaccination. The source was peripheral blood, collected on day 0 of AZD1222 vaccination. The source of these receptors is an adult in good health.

CDR3 in amino acids: CASSDSGSGANVLTF. Written as DNA, the CDR3 is TGTGCCAGCAGTGATTCGGGGTCTGGGGCCAACGTCCTGACTTTC. V usage is TRBV2 and J usage is TRBJ2-6, with D possibly being TRBD2 (5 bases). CDR3 length equals 15 residues. Trimming removed 3 bases from V and 1 base from J, with 7 bases in between. CDR1 and CDR2 from the germline V gene are SNHLY and FYNNEI.

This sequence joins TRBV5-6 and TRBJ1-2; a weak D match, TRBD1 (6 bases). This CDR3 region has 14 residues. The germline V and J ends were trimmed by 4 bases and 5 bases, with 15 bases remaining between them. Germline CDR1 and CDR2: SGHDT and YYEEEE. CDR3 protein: CASSTGTRTYGYTF. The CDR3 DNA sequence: TGTGCCAGCAGCACCGGGACAAGGACGTATGGCTACACCTTC.

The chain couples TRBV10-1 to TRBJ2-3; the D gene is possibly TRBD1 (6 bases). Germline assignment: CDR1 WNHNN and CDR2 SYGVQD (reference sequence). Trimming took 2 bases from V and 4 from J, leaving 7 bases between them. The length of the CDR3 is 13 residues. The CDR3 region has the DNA TGCGCCAGCAGTGAGCAGGGGCCAGATACGCAGTATTTT. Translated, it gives CASSEQGPDTQYF.

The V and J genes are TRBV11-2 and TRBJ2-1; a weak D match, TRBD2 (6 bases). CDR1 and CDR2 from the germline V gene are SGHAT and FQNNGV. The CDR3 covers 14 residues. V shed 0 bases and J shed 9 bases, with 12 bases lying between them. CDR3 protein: CASSLERIGGEQFF. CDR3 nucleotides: TGTGCCAGCAGCTTAGAAAGGATCGGGGGTGAGCAGTTCTTC.

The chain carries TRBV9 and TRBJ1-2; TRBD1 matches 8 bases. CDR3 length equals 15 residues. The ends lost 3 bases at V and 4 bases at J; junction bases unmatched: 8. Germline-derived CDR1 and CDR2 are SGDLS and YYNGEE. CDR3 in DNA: TGTGCCAGCAGCGGGGGACAGGTTCAAATCTATGGCTACACCTTC. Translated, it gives CASSGGQVQIYGYTF.

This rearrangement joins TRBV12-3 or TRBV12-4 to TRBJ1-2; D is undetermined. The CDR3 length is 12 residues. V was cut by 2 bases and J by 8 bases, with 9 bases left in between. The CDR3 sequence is CASSLNSLGYTF. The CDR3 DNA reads TGTGCCAGCAGTTTAAATTCGCTGGGCTACACCTTC.

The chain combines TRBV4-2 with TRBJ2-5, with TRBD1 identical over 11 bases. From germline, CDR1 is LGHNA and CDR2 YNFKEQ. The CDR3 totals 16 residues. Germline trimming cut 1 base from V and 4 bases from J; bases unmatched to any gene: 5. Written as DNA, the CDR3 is TGTGCCAGCAGCCAAGGGGGGACAGGGGGTAGAGAGACCCAGTACTTC. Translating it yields CASSQGGTGGRETQYF.